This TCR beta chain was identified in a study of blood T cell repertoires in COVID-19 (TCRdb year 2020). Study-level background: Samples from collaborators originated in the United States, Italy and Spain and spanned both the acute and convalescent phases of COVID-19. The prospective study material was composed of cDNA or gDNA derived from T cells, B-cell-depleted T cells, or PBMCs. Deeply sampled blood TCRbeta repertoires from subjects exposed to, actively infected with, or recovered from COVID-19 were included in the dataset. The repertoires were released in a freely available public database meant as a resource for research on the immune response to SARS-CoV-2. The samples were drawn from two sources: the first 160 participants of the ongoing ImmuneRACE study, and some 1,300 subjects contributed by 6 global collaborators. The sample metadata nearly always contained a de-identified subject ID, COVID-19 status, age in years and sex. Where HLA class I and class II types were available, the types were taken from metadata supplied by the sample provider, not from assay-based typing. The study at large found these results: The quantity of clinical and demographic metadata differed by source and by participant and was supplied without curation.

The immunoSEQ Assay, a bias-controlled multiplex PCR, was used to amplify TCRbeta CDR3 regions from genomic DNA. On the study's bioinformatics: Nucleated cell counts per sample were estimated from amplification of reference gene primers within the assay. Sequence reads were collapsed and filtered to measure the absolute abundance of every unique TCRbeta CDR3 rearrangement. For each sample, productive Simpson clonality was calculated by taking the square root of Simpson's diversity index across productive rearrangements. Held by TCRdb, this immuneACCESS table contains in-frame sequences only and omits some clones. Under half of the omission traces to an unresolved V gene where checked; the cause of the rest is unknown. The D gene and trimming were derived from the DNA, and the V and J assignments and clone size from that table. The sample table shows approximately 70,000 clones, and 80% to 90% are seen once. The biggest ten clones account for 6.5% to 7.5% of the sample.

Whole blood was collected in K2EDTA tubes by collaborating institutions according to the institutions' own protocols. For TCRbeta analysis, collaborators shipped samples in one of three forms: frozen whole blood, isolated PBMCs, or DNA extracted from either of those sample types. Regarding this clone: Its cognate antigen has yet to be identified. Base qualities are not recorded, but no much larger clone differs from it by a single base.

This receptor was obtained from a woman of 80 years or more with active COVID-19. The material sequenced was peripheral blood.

The bases read TGCAGTGCTAGTTCAAGTAGCGGGAAGCCAGATACGCAGTATTTT. The resulting protein is CSASSSSGKPDTQYF. This chain joins TRBV20-1 to TRBJ2-3; 8 of the junction bases match TRBD2. As encoded in the germline V gene (reference sequence), CDR1 is DFQATT while CDR2 is SNEGSKA. Clipping removes 3 bases from V and 4 bases from J, with 9 as the unmatched junction base count. The CDR3 contains 15 residues, cysteine and phenylalanine counted. Only the CDR3 part of the read is kept: 45 bases, read in frame from the first base.